This T cell receptor beta chain originates from a study of radiation and T cells in renal cell carcinoma. V was clipped by 3 bases and J by 4 bases, with 10 bases between them. Germline V gene data show CDR1 as SNHLY and CDR2 as FYNNEI. The CDR3 consists of 15 residues. Profiled with immunoSEQ multiplex PCR; TCRdb holds only in-frame clones, not every one. Of tens of thousands of clones listed, roughly three quarters are singletons. Indicated time point: baseline pretreatment blood. The treatment was: 15 Gy SBRT to primary tumor, nephrectomy 4 weeks later. The J gene is TRBJ2-6, the V gene TRBV2; TRBD1 is a possible D gene (6 bases). This receptor was taken from a man between 60 and 75 years old with renal cell carcinoma. Sequenced here: blood, sampled from a patient whose treatment included radiotherapy and nephrectomy. The CDR3 loop reads CASSEGASGANVLTF. The CDR3 nucleotides read TGTGCCAGCAGTGAGGGGGCGTCCGGGGCCAACGTCCTGACTTTC.